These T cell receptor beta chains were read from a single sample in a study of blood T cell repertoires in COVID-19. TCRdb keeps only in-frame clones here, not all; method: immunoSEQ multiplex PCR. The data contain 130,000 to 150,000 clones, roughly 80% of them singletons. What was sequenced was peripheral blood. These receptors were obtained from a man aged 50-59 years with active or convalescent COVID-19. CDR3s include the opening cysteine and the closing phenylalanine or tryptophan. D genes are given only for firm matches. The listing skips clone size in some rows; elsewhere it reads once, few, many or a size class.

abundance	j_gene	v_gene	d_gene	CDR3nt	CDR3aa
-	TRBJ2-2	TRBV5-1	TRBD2	TGCGCCAGCAGCCGACCGGGACTAGCGGGAACCACCGGGGAGCTGTTTTTT	CASSRPGLAGTTGELFF
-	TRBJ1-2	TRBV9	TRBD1	TGTGCCAGCAGCCCGAGAGGGGGACAGTCCGATTATGGCTACACCTTC	CASSPRGGQSDYGYTF
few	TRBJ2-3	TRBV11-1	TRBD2	TGTGCCAGCAGCCGTAGCGGGAGTGTGGCAGATACGCAGTATTTT	CASSRSGSVADTQYF
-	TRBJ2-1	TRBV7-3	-	TGTGCCAGCAGTAAGTCAGCGGGCCCGACCGGGAATGAGCAGTTCTTC	CASSKSAGPTGNEQFF
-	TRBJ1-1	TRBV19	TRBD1	TGTGCCAGTAGTACACTGACAGGGGGAGGGAACACTGAAGCTTTCTTT	CASSTLTGGGNTEAFF
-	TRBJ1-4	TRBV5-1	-	TGCGCCAGCAGCTTGGCTCTCTCGGGGGACGCTAATGAAAAACTGTTTTTT	CASSLALSGDANEKLFF
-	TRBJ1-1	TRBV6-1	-	TGTGCCAGCAGGGGCGGCAACAGGGCAGTGACTGAAGCTTTCTTT	CASRGGNRAVTEAFF
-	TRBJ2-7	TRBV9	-	TGTGCCAGCAGCGCGGGAGTTTCCTACGAGCAGTACTTC	CASSAGVSYEQYF
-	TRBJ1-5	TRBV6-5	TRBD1	TGTGCCAGCAGTTTAACCCCACAGGGGGTTAACCAGCCCCAGCATTTT	CASSLTPQGVNQPQHF
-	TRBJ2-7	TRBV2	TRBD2	TGTGCCAGCAGGTCTCCCCTAGCGGATTTTTACGAGCAGTACTTC	CASRSPLADFYEQYF
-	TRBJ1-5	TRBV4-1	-	TGCGCCAGCAGCCAAACTCCCCCGGGGGGGACGGTCTTTCGGCCCCAGCATTTT	CASSQTPPGGTVFRPQHF
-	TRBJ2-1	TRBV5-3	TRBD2	TGTGCCAGAAGCCTGGGTTTAGCGGGTCTCTTGAGTAGCTACAATGAGCAGTTCTTC	CARSLGLAGLLSSYNEQFF
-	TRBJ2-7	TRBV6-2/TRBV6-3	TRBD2	TGTGCCAGCAGTTGGAGCGGGGGATCCTACGAGCAGTACTTC	CASSWSGGSYEQYF
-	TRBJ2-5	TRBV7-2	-	TGTGCCAGCAGCTTTCCATTGGGCCTAGAGACCCAGTACTTC	CASSFPLGLETQYF
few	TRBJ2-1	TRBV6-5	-	TGTGCCAGCAGCGCCTATTCCTACAATGAGCAGTTCTTC	CASSAYSYNEQFF
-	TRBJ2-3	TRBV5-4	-	TGTGCCAGCAGCTTGACTAGCTCAGATACGCAGTATTTT	CASSLTSSDTQYF
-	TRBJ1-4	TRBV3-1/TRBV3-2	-	TGTGCCAGCAGCCAAGGGGCAGTGTATGAAAAACTGTTTTTT	CASSQGAVYEKLFF
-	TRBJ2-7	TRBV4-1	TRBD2	TGCGCCAGCAGCCCAGGGACTAGCGGGAGGGGTTTGTACGAGCAGTACTTC	CASSPGTSGRGLYEQYF
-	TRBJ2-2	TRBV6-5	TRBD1	TGTGCCAGCATGTCGACAGGGATGGGCACCGGGGAGCTGTTTTTT	CASMSTGMGTGELFF
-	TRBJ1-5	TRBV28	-	TGTGCCGGAGCATCGGGGGTCAATCAGCCCCAGCATTTT	CAGASGVNQPQHF
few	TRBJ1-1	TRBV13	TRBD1	TGTGCCAGCAGCTTAACAGGGGCCTACACTGAAGCTTTCTTT	CASSLTGAYTEAFF
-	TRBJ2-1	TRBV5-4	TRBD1	TGTGCCAGCAGCTTCTCAGGGGGTGGGTACAATGAGCAGTTCTTC	CASSFSGGGYNEQFF
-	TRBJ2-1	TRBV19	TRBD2	TGTGCCAGTAGTTTCCCGGGACAGGGACTAGCGGGACTGAGCTCCTACAATGAGCAGTTCTTC	CASSFPGQGLAGLSSYNEQFF
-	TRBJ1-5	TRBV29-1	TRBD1	TGCAGCGTACCGGGACAGGGCAATCAGCCCCAGCATTTT	CSVPGQGNQPQHF
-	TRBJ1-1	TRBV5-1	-	TGCGCCAGCAGCTCCCGGAGGGCGGGGGTCGAGACTGAAGCTTTCTTT	CASSSRRAGVETEAFF
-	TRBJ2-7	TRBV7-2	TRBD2	TGTGCCAGCAGCTTATCGAGGCTAGCGGGAGAGCAGTACTTC	CASSLSRLAGEQYF
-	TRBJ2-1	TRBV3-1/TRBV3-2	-	TGTGCCAGCAGCCAAGATCTGGCGGGACCGTACTCCTACAATGAGCAGTTCTTC	CASSQDLAGPYSYNEQFF
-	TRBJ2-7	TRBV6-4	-	TGTGCCAGCAGTGTCCGCGGCGGGATGCGGGAGCAGTACTTC	CASSVRGGMREQYF
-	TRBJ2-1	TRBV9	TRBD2	TGTGCCAGCAGCGTAGATGGAACTAGCGGGAGGGAGCAGTTCTTC	CASSVDGTSGREQFF
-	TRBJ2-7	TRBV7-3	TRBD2	TGTGCCAGCAGGGGCGGGGGAGGAAGCGAGCAGTACTTC	CASRGGGGSEQYF